This TCR beta chain was sequenced during a study of identical twins. A word on this clonotype: Its specificity is unknown.

General study points: When twins shared out-of-frame alpha sequences, those sequences had excess low generation probability.

Germline loops: CDR1 SGHAT, CDR2 FQDESV (reference sequence). CDR3 length equals 14 residues. V lost 5 bases, J lost 2 bases, and 11 bases lay in between. Through template switching, a universal primer site was introduced, and the cDNA contained unique molecular identifiers. From the 5' RACE reads, TCRdb called clonotypes with MiXCR, one entry per CDR3 protein. The sample contains roughly 630,000 distinct CDR3 sequences, less than 9% of which appear only once. The same data also went into a second study, on yellow fever vaccine responses in identical twins.

The chain carries TRBV11-1 and TRBJ2-3; D is perhaps TRBD1 (5 bases). This TCR derives from a woman between 18 and 29 years old in good health. Specimen: PBMCs. CDR3 region: CASSARTPTDTQYF. The CDR3 region has the DNA TGTGCCAGCAGCGCTCGGACACCCACAGATACGCAGTATTTT.